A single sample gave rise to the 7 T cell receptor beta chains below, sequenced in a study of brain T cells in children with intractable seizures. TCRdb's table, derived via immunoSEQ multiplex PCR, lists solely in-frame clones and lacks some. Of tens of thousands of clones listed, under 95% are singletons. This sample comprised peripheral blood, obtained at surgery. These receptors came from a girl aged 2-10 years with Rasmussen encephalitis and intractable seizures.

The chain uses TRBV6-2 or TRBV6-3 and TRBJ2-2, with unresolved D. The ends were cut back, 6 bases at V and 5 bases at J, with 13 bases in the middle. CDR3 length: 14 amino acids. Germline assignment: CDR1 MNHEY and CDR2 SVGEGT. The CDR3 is CASSLFGGTGELFF. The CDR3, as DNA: TGTGCCAGCAGCCTATTCGGTGGGACCGGGGAGCTGTTTTTT.

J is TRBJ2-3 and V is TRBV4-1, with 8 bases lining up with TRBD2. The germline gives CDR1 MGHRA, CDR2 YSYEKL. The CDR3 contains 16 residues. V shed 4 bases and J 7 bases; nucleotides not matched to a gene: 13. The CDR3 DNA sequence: TGCGCCAGCAGCCTAGCCGGGGGGGCCCTAGGTAATACGCAGTATTTT. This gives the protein CASSLAGGALGNTQYF.

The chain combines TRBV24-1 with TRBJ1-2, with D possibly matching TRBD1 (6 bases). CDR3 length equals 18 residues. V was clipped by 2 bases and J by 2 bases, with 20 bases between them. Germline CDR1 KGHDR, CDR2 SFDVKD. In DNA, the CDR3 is TGTGCCACCAGTGATTCGAGAAAGACAGGCACATTCAACTATGGCTACACCTTC. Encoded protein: CATSDSRKTGTFNYGYTF.

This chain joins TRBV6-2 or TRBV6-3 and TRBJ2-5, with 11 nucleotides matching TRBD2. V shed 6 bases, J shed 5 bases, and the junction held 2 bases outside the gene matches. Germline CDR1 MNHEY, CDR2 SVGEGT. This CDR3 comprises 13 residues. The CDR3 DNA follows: TGTGCCAGCAGCCTAGCGGGGGGCGAGACCCAGTACTTC. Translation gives CASSLAGGETQYF.

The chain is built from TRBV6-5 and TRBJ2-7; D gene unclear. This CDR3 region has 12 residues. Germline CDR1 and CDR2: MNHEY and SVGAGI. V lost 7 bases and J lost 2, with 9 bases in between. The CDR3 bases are TGTGCCAGCATGAGCTCAGCCTACGAGCAGTACTTC. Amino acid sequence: CASMSSAYEQYF.

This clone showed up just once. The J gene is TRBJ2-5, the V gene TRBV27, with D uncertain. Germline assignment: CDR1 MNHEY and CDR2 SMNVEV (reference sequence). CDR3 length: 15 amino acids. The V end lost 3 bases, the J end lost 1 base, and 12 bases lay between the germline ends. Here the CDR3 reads CASSLGGWVQETQYF. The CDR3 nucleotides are TGTGCCAGCAGTTTGGGTGGGTGGGTCCAAGAGACCCAGTACTTC.

CDR3 in amino acids: CASSDTGVDTEAFF. The CDR3 DNA reads as TGTGCCAGCAGTGATACAGGTGTGGACACTGAAGCTTTCTTT. The genes are TRBV6-1 and TRBJ1-1; the D gene is possibly TRBD1 (5 bases). Germline CDR1 is MNHNS and CDR2 is SASEGT. The germline V and J ends were trimmed by 3 bases and 3 bases, with 11 bases remaining between them. The CDR3 is 14 amino acids.